These 8 T cell receptor beta chains were sequenced from one sample in a study of response to subunit inactivated influenza vaccine. MiXCR, run by TCRdb on the RT-PCR reads, gives a single entry per CDR3 protein. The table shows about 570,000 distinct CDR3 sequences, with about 10% occurring only once. Sequences were derived from PBMCs from blood, sampled on the day of vaccination. Source of these receptors: a man aged 45-65 years who received an inactivated influenza vaccine.

There are a few counts of this clonotype. The rearrangement joins TRBV15 to TRBJ2-1, with 12 bases aligning to TRBD1. The ends lost 1 base at V and 7 bases at J; junction bases unmatched: 8. Germline CDR1 is LNHNV and CDR2 is YYDKDF (reference sequence). The CDR3 covers 17 residues. Here the CDR3 reads CATSRGPGDRGRNEQFF. The CDR3 DNA follows: TGTGCCACCAGCAGAGGGCCTGGGGACAGGGGGCGGAATGAGCAGTTCTTC.

This rearrangement joins TRBV18 to TRBJ2-2; no clear D gene. Trimming removed 3 bases from V and 6 bases from J, with 5 bases in between. Germline values: CDR1 KGHSH, CDR2 LQKENI. There are 12 residues in the CDR3. As DNA, the CDR3 is TGTGCCAGCTCACCTACCGCCGGGGAGCTGTTTTTT. Translation gives CASSPTAGELFF.

This clonotype showed up just a few times. The DNA for the CDR3 is TGTGCCAGCAGTTCTGCCGGGACAGCCCAAGAGACCCAGTACTTC. Translating it yields CASSSAGTAQETQYF. The chain links TRBV6-2 or TRBV6-3 to TRBJ2-5; 7 positions agree with TRBD1. V lost 4 bases to trimming and J lost 1 base; unmatched junction nucleotides: 6. Germline assignment: CDR1 MNHEY and CDR2 SVGEGT. This CDR3 has 15 residues.

The V call is TRBV21-1, the J call TRBJ2-7; TRBD2, the D gene given by the table, was not confirmed from the DNA. TRBV21-1 represents a pseudogene. This CDR3 is built from 15 residues. CDR3 in amino acids: CASSKRAGESYEQYF. DNA for the CDR3: TGTGCCAGCAGCAAAAGGGCGGGAGAGTCCTACGAGCAGTACTTC.

This clonotype was counted between two and nine times. V and J are TRBV9 and TRBJ2-2; TRBD1 might be the D (6 bases). Germline CDR1 reads SGDLS; CDR2 reads YYNGEE. Trimming left V 6 bases short and J 2 bases short, with 23 bases between. The CDR3 is 18 amino acids. This CDR3 reads CASTGTPGPEKNTGELFF. DNA of the CDR3: TGTGCCAGCACGGGGACACCGGGACCCGAAAAAAACACCGGGGAGCTGTTTTTT.

This sequence joins TRBV12-3 or TRBV12-4 and TRBJ2-3; the match to TRBD1 covers 7 bases. Losses at the gene ends were 6 bases for V and 4 bases for J; bases not matched to a gene: 4. The CDR3 extends over 13 amino acids. The CDR3 DNA reads TGTGCCAGCAGCCCTGGGACAGCAGATACGCAGTATTTT. It codes for CASSPGTADTQYF.

This clonotype was observed a few times. The CDR3 region has the DNA TGCGCCAGCAGCTTGGTTCAAGACCCGAACACCGGGGAGCTGTTTTTT. It codes for CASSLVQDPNTGELFF. The chain carries TRBV5-1 and TRBJ2-2; D gene uncertain. Trimming removed 0 bases from V and 0 bases from J, with 9 bases in between. The CDR3 has 16 amino acids. CDR1 SGHRS and CDR2 YFSETQ come from the germline V gene.

This clonotype turned up a few times. The chain recombines TRBV10-3 with TRBJ2-7; the D gene is possibly TRBD2 (6 bases). The V gene's germline CDR1 is ENHRY and CDR2 SYGVKD. This CDR3 has 15 amino acids. V lost 0 bases, J lost 7 bases, and 16 bases lay in between. CDR3 sequence: CAISESAMRDEEQYF. The CDR3 coding sequence is TGTGCCATCAGTGAGTCGGCAATGCGGGATGAAGAGCAGTACTTC.